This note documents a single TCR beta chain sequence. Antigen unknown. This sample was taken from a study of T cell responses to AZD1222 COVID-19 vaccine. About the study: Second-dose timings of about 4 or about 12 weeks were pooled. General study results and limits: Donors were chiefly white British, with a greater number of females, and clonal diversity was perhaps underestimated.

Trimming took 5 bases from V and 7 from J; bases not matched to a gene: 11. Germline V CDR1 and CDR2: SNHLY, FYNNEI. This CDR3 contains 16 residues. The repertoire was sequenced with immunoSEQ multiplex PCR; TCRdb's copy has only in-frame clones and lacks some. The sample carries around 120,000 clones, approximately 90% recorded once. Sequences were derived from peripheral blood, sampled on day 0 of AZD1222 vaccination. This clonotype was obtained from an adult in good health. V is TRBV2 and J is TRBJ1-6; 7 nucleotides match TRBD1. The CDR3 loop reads CASSPLRAGGNSPLHF. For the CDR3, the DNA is TGTGCCAGCAGTCCCCTTCGGGCAGGGGGGAATTCACCCCTCCACTTT.